The clone carrying this T cell receptor beta chain has more than one count but fewer than ten. Its antigen is as yet unknown. From the RT-PCR reads, TCRdb called clonotypes with MiXCR, one entry per CDR3 protein. The sample consists of 710,000 or so distinct CDR3 sequences, 15% to 19% of them appearing once. The record originates from a study of response to subunit inactivated influenza vaccine. Study results and limitations: Authors suggested each seasonal influenza vaccination recruits few new T cells.

V lost 6 bases to trimming and J lost 0 bases; unmatched junction nucleotides: 6. The CDR3 is 16 residues long. Germline assignment: CDR1 SNHLY and CDR2 FYNNEI. This chain links TRBV2 with TRBJ2-1; 9 bases fit TRBD2. The source was PBMCs from blood, collected about 11 days after vaccination. The TCR comes from a man aged 50-59 years who received an inactivated influenza vaccine. This CDR3 is CASRADSGSSYNEQFF. CDR3 nucleotides: TGTGCCAGCAGAGCTGATAGCGGGAGCTCCTACAATGAGCAGTTCTTC.